This TCR beta chain was recorded in a study of low-dose radiotherapy and immunotherapy resistance in tumors. This clonotype has a count of ten or more. The CDR3 has 14 residues. Between the trimmed V and J ends, which lost 3 bases and 5 bases, there was a span of 13 bases. The V gene's germline CDR1 is MGHDK and CDR2 SYGVNS. TRAV- and TRBV-specific primers were used for first-strand cDNA, which covered alpha and beta chains. The authors ran around 19 PCR cycles to amplify TCRs with a constant-region primer and V-primer adapter. TCRdb reanalysed the reads using MiXCR and keeps one entry per CDR3 protein. The sample has fewer than 50,000 distinct CDR3 sequences, about 25% seen once; the top ten hold roughly 9.1%. Specified time point: after trial treatment. As to treatment: LDRT plus nivolumab, ipilimumab, low-dose cyclophosphamide and aspirin (RACIN trial).

The J gene is TRBJ2-5, the V gene TRBV25-1; the D gene is possibly TRBD2 (6 bases). The specimen was PBMCs, collected after low-dose radiotherapy plus immunotherapy. This TCR came from a male donor with prostate cancer. The CDR3 region is CASSDPGRGETQYF. The CDR3 coding sequence is TGTGCCAGCAGTGACCCGGGGCGGGGTGAGACCCAGTACTTC.